Presented here are 28 T cell receptor beta chains from one specimen sequenced in a study of T-cell memory formation after mild COVID-19. TCRdb re-called the 5' RACE reads with MiXCR, one entry per CDR3 protein. Here the sample spans 400,000 or so distinct CDR3 sequences, 20% being singletons. The sequencing input was PBMCs or a T cell subset sorted from them (not recorded which). The source is an adult woman who had mild COVID-19 (a few samples of this study predate the infection). Cell type and time point are not known.

This chain connects TRBV29-1 to TRBJ1-2; D gene unclear. V gave up 1 base and J gave up 8 bases, with 14 bases separating them. The CDR3 has 13 amino acids. Germline CDR1 is SQVTM and CDR2 is ANQGSEA. The CDR3 loop is CSVEALGRRGYTF. DNA of the CDR3: TGCAGCGTTGAAGCGCTAGGGCGGAGAGGCTACACCTTC.

This clonotype was detected a few times. This chain uses TRBV18 with TRBJ2-3; a weak D match, TRBD2 (6 bases). V gave up 3 bases and J gave up 0 bases, with 13 bases separating them. The germline CDR1 and CDR2 sequences are KGHSH and LQKENI. This CDR3 is built from 16 residues. The CDR3 loop is CASSPTAAGSTDTQYF. CDR3 sequence (DNA): TGTGCCAGCTCACCGACAGCAGCGGGCAGCACAGATACGCAGTATTTT.

This clonotype was seen more than once but under ten times. The chain has TRBV4-3 and TRBJ2-1, with TRBD1 matching 8 bases. The CDR3 spans 15 residues. Trimming cost V 5 bases and J 2 bases; bases outside gene matches: 5. Germline values: CDR1 LGHNA, CDR2 YSLEER. CDR3 residues: CASSIQGDPYNEQFF. The CDR3 bases are TGCGCCAGCAGCATACAGGGGGACCCCTACAATGAGCAGTTCTTC.

The sample holds a few counts of this clonotype. The chain employs TRBV9 and TRBJ2-7; 7 bases map to TRBD2. This CDR3 has 17 amino acids. Unmatched junction bases numbered 15, after V lost 0 bases and J lost 6 bases. Germline CDR1 and CDR2: SGDLS and YYNGEE. CDR3 DNA: TGTGCCAGCAGCGTAGATCCCTCCCGCGGGAGCCTCGGCGAGCAGTACTTC. It codes for CASSVDPSRGSLGEQYF.

This clonotype was seen a handful of times. This chain links TRBV7-8 with TRBJ2-1, with 13 bases aligning to TRBD2. V lost 0 bases to trimming and J lost 8 bases; unmatched junction nucleotides: 13. The CDR3 contains 19 residues. CDR1 is SGHVS and CDR2 is FQNEAQ in the germline V gene. The CDR3 loop is CASSLALLTSGRGGDEQFF. The CDR3 DNA is TGTGCCAGCAGCTTAGCCCTCCTTACTAGCGGGAGGGGAGGGGATGAGCAGTTCTTC.

In this sample, this clonotype turned up a few times. The J gene is TRBJ2-3, the V gene TRBV4-1; 10 bases agree with TRBD2. V lost 1 base and J lost 0; bases outside the gene matches: 10. This CDR3 is built from 19 residues. Germline CDR1 reads MGHRA; CDR2 reads YSYEKL. The CDR3 DNA reads TGCGCCAGCAGCCAAGTCACCCAGCGGGGGGGATATAGCACAGATACGCAGTATTTT. Translating gives CASSQVTQRGGYSTDTQYF.

V is TRBV7-2 and J is TRBJ1-6; D perhaps matches TRBD1 (5 bases). V shed 5 bases and J shed 9 bases, with 17 bases lying between them. CDR1 and CDR2 from the germline V gene are SGHTA and FQGNSA. The CDR3 has 15 amino acids. In nucleotides, the CDR3 is TGTGCCAGCAGCCGGACAACTGAAATCCGTTCACCCCTCCACTTT. Protein product: CASSRTTEIRSPLHF.

There are a few counts of this clonotype. The gene calls are TRBV4-1 and TRBJ2-7; D is perhaps TRBD1 (6 bases). The CDR3 totals 12 residues. Germline V gene data show CDR1 as MGHRA and CDR2 as YSYEKL. V was clipped by 2 bases and J by 6 bases, with 8 bases between them. CDR3 region: CASSQWGREQYF. The CDR3 coding sequence is TGCGCCAGCAGCCAATGGGGGCGCGAGCAGTACTTC.

The chain links TRBV5-6 to TRBJ1-4; a weak D match, TRBD1 (6 bases). V was shortened by 0 bases and J by 5 bases, with 11 bases between the two germline ends. Germline CDR1 is SGHDT and CDR2 is YYEEEE. The CDR3 spans 15 residues. The CDR3 region is CASSLDPGVNEKLFF. Written as DNA, the CDR3 is TGTGCCAGCAGCTTGGATCCAGGGGTGAATGAAAAACTGTTTTTT.

This clonotype was picked up a small number of times. This chain joins TRBV29-1 and TRBJ2-1; the match to TRBD2 covers 7 bases. Germline assignment: CDR1 SQVTM and CDR2 ANQGSEA. This CDR3 is 13 amino acids long. J lost 8 bases, V lost 6 bases, and 10 bases had no gene match. CDR3 sequence: CSVGRGRMDEQFF. DNA of the CDR3: TGCAGCGTAGGGAGGGGCCGAATGGATGAGCAGTTCTTC.

The chain employs TRBV25-1 and TRBJ1-1; D might be TRBD1 (5 bases). CDR3 length: 14 amino acids. V lost 4 bases, J lost 3 bases, and 12 bases lay in between. CDR1 and CDR2 from the germline V gene are MGHDK and SYGVNS. CDR3 sequence: CASSGSPGYTEAFF. CDR3 in DNA: TGTGCCAGCAGTGGCTCTCCAGGGTACACTGAAGCTTTCTTT.

The chain uses TRBV3-1 and TRBJ2-7; 11 nucleotides agree with TRBD2. CDR1 is LGHDT and CDR2 is YNNKEL in the germline V gene (reference sequence). The ends lost 4 bases at V and 2 bases at J; junction bases unmatched: 4. The CDR3 has 15 amino acids. CDR3 region: CASSPSGGRTYEQYF. As DNA, the CDR3 is TGTGCCAGCAGCCCTAGCGGGGGGCGGACCTACGAGCAGTACTTC.

The genes are TRBV27 and TRBJ1-2; 7 positions agree with TRBD1. J gave up 3 bases and V 6 bases, and 7 bases lay outside the gene matches. The CDR3 has 14 amino acids. In germline, CDR1 is MNHEY, CDR2 SMNVEV (reference sequence). CDR3 nucleotides: TGTGCCAGCAGATTACAGGGGCCGGACTATGGCTACACCTTC. Protein: CASRLQGPDYGYTF.

Only a few counts were recorded for this clonotype. The chain joins TRBV10-3 to TRBJ1-1, with 7 positions matching TRBD1. In germline, CDR1 is ENHRY, CDR2 SYGVKD. The CDR3 loop spans 13 amino acids. V lost 6 bases, J lost 2 bases, and 3 bases stayed unmatched. The CDR3 spells CAIRGTANTEAFF. In nucleotides, the CDR3 is TGTGCCATCAGAGGGACAGCCAACACTGAAGCTTTCTTT.

V usage is TRBV12-3 or TRBV12-4 and J usage is TRBJ1-6; 10 bases fit TRBD1. V shed 5 bases, J shed 9 bases, and the junction held 16 bases outside the gene matches. The CDR3 runs 18 residues. The CDR3 region is CASSLSWGQGSGASPLHF. In DNA, the CDR3 is TGTGCCAGCAGTCTCAGCTGGGGACAGGGGTCTGGTGCTTCACCCCTCCACTTT.

The chain employs TRBV10-3 and TRBJ2-3; D remains ambiguous. The CDR3 loop spans 12 amino acids. The V gene lost 6 bases and the J gene lost 0 bases, with 4 bases spanning the gap. Germline V CDR1 and CDR2: ENHRY, SYGVKD. The CDR3 reads CAISGSTDTQYF. CDR3 nucleotides: TGTGCCATCAGCGGGAGCACAGATACGCAGTATTTT.

This clonotype was counted between two and nine times. The V and J genes are TRBV6-2 or TRBV6-3 and TRBJ1-2, with TRBD1 matching 8 bases. Germline V CDR1 and CDR2: MNHEY, SVGEGT. V lost 3 bases and J lost 4; bases outside the gene matches: 10. This CDR3 has 16 residues. The CDR3 reads CASSYSAPGGGYGYTF. As DNA, the CDR3 is TGTGCCAGCAGTTATAGCGCCCCAGGGGGCGGCTATGGCTACACCTTC.

The V and J genes are TRBV9 and TRBJ2-1, with 8 bases lining up with TRBD2. From germline, CDR1 is SGDLS and CDR2 YYNGEE. The ends lost 4 bases at V and 8 bases at J; junction bases unmatched: 11. The CDR3 length is 15 residues. Here the CDR3 reads CASSPAGGQRDEQFF. The DNA for the CDR3 is TGTGCCAGCAGCCCGGCGGGGGGCCAGAGGGATGAGCAGTTCTTC.

The chain carries TRBV7-2 and TRBJ2-3; TRBD2 is a possible D gene (6 bases). The V and J ends lost 5 bases and 0 bases respectively, with 15 bases between them. Per germline, CDR1 SGHTA and CDR2 FQGNSA. The CDR3 runs to 16 residues. The CDR3 sequence: CASSPPSGLSTDTQYF. The DNA of the CDR3 is TGTGCCAGCAGCCCTCCATCGGGACTCAGCACAGATACGCAGTATTTT.

The rearrangement links TRBV30 to TRBJ2-4; D is ambiguous. Germline CDR1 is GTSNPN and CDR2 is SVGIG (reference sequence). The V end lost 6 bases, the J end lost 1 base, and 10 bases lay between the germline ends. The CDR3 is 13 residues long. In DNA, the CDR3 is TGTGCCTGTAGGGTTCGGGCCAAAAACATTCAGTACTTC. This translates into CACRVRAKNIQYF. The full variable domain, completed using reference TRBV30 and TRBJ2-4, is SQTIHQWPATLVQPVGSPLSLECTVEGTSNPNLYWYRQAAGRGLQLLFYSVGIGQISSEVPQNLSASRPQDRQFILSSKKLLLSDSGFYLCACRVRAKNIQYFGAGTRLSVL.

This clonotype has more than one count but fewer than ten. The rearrangement uses TRBV9 and TRBJ2-5; TRBD1 matches 7 bases. J was trimmed by 5 bases and V by 5 bases; bases with no gene match: 6. The germline V gene has CDR1 SGDLS and CDR2 YYNGEE. The length of the CDR3 is 13 residues. The CDR3 region has the DNA TGTGCCAGCAGTACAGGGGATCGGGAGACCCAGTACTTC. Amino acid sequence: CASSTGDRETQYF.

This chain links TRBV24-1 with TRBJ2-3, with 9 positions matching TRBD1. The CDR3 has 15 residues. After removal of 5 bases from V and 5 bases from J, the junction contained 7 bases not matched to a gene. CDR1 is KGHDR, CDR2 SFDVKD, per germline. The CDR3 DNA reads TGTGCCACCAGTGGATGGACAGGGGCGGTAGATACGCAGTATTTT. It is translated as CATSGWTGAVDTQYF.

This clonotype was picked up many times. This chain uses TRBV4-1 with TRBJ1-5; 8 bases line up with TRBD1. The CDR3 contains 16 residues. From germline, CDR1 is MGHRA and CDR2 YSYEKL. V shed 3 bases and J 7 bases; nucleotides not matched to a gene: 11. In nucleotides, the CDR3 is TGCGCCAGCAGCCAGTATCCGGGACAGGCGAACCAGCCCCAGCATTTT. Its translation: CASSQYPGQANQPQHF.

This clonotype was counted between two and nine times. V is TRBV7-8 and J is TRBJ1-5; D is unclear. Looked up from germline, CDR1 is SGHVS and CDR2 is FQNEAQ. The CDR3 spans 14 residues. Trimming left V 0 bases short and J 5 bases short, with 8 bases between. CDR3 in amino acids: CASSLAPRDQPQHF. In DNA form, the CDR3 reads TGTGCCAGCAGCTTAGCGCCCCGGGATCAGCCCCAGCATTTT.

This chain links TRBV5-6 with TRBJ1-1; D might be TRBD1 (6 bases). With 0 bases removed from V and 1 base from J, the gap between germline ends came to 10 bases. The CDR3 extends over 15 amino acids. The germline CDR1 and CDR2 sequences are SGHDT and YYEEEE. The CDR3 sequence is CASSLDPGENTEAFF. DNA for the CDR3: TGTGCCAGCAGCTTGGACCCAGGGGAGAACACTGAAGCTTTCTTT. Variable domain in full (rest from reference TRBV5-6 and TRBJ1-1): DAGVTQSPTHLIKTRGQQVTLRCSPKSGHDTVSWYQQALGQGPQFIFQYYEEEERQRGNFPDRFSGHQFPNYSSELNVNALLLGDSALYLCASSLDPGENTEAFFGQGTRLTVV.

CDR3 in DNA: TGCGCCAGCACCCGCACCGTCCCGAACACCGGGGAGCTGTTTTTT. Protein product: CASTRTVPNTGELFF. This chain connects TRBV5-1 to TRBJ2-2; D gene unclear. Germline assignment: CDR1 SGHRS and CDR2 YFSETQ. V lost 6 bases, J lost 0 bases, and 12 bases lay in between. The CDR3 runs 15 residues.

The chain joins TRBV10-3 to TRBJ2-1; D not certain. Trimming cost V 0 bases and J 6 bases, with 3 bases left between them. The CDR3 has 12 residues. Per germline, CDR1 ENHRY and CDR2 SYGVKD. The CDR3, as DNA: TGTGCCATCAGTGAGTCCCCCAATGAGCAGTTCTTC. Translated, it gives CAISESPNEQFF.

The chain uses TRBV7-2 and TRBJ2-1; D is unclear. The germline CDR1 and CDR2 sequences are SGHTA and FQGNSA. The CDR3 consists of 17 residues. Deletions cut 0 bases from V and 6 bases from J, with 18 bases between. CDR3: CASSLAVSPILTNEQFF. The DNA for the CDR3 is TGTGCCAGCAGCTTAGCGGTGTCACCAATATTAACCAATGAGCAGTTCTTC.